A single sample is the source of the 24 T cell receptor beta chains below, sequenced in a study of T cells after somatic rescue of genetic block. Produced via immunoSEQ multiplex PCR; TCRdb's table is partial and in-frame only. Of 70,000 to 85,000 clones in the sample, approximately 91% are singletons; the top ten hold about 3%. Material for sequencing was peripheral blood mononuclear cells (PBMCs). Every receptor here comes from a man younger than 45.

This sequence joins TRBV7-2 and TRBJ1-3, with unresolved D. Germline CDR1 is SGHTA and CDR2 is FQGNSA. The V end lost 2 bases, the J end lost 0 bases, and 5 bases lay between the germline ends. The CDR3 is 14 amino acids. CDR3 coding DNA: TGTGCCAGCAGCTTAACCGGCTCTGGAAACACCATATATTTT. Protein product: CASSLTGSGNTIYF.

This chain joins TRBV18 and TRBJ2-7, with D unclear. CDR3 length: 13 amino acids. Trimming stripped 3 bases from V and 0 bases from J, with 6 bases between. Per germline, CDR1 KGHSH and CDR2 LQKENI. The CDR3 DNA is TGTGCCAGCTCACCCGACACCTCCTACGAGCAGTACTTC. It yields the protein CASSPDTSYEQYF.

V is TRBV30 and J is TRBJ1-2; D is perhaps TRBD1 (6 bases). This CDR3 spans 14 amino acids. The germline CDR1 and CDR2 sequences are GTSNPN and SVGIG (reference sequence). The V and J ends lost 1 base and 4 bases respectively, with 13 bases between them. The CDR3 region is CAWSAETGLYGYTF. CDR3 bases: TGTGCCTGGAGTGCAGAGACAGGACTCTATGGCTACACCTTC.

V gene TRBV4-3 combines with J gene TRBJ1-1; D is unresolved. The CDR3 extends over 13 amino acids. CDR1 and CDR2 from the germline V gene are LGHNA and YSLEER. V dropped 1 base and J dropped 4 bases, with 7 bases sitting between them. CDR3 bases: TGCGCCAGCAGCCAAGGGCTCTCCACTGAAGCTTTCTTT. Protein product: CASSQGLSTEAFF.

The J gene is TRBJ2-2, the V gene TRBV7-9; a possible D gene is TRBD1 (5 bases). V lost 3 bases and J lost 4, with 6 bases in between. This CDR3 region has 13 residues. Germline V gives CDR1 SEHNR, CDR2 FQNEAQ (reference sequence). CDR3 amino acids: CASSFRGTGELFF. The CDR3, as DNA: TGTGCCAGCAGCTTTAGGGGCACCGGGGAGCTGTTTTTT. Full variable domain (outside the CDR3, taken from reference TRBV7-9 and TRBJ2-2): DTGVSQNPRHKITKRGQNVTFRCDPISEHNRLYWYRQTLGQGPEFLTYFQNEAQLEKSRLLSDRFSAERPKGSFSTLEIQRTEQGDSAMYLCASSFRGTGELFFGEGSRLTVL.

This clone has only one observation. The chain recombines TRBV30 with TRBJ2-1, with 8 nucleotides matching TRBD2. This CDR3 region has 14 residues. CDR1 is GTSNPN and CDR2 is SVGIG in the germline V gene (reference sequence). J was trimmed by 0 bases and V by 5 bases; bases with no gene match: 3. As DNA, the CDR3 is TGTGCCTGGGGAAGCGGGGGCTCCTACAATGAGCAGTTCTTC. Amino acid sequence: CAWGSGGSYNEQFF.

The rearrangement joins TRBV5-1 to TRBJ1-5; weak D call: TRBD1 (5 bases). The CDR3 spans 14 residues. Germline lookup yields CDR1 SGHRS and CDR2 YFSETQ. V lost 0 bases to trimming and J lost 6 bases, with 10 bases between them. The CDR3 nucleotides read TGCGCCAGCAGCTTGGGTGGGGGGAGTCAGCCCCAGCATTTT. This codes for CASSLGGGSQPQHF.

The rearrangement uses TRBV5-6 and TRBJ2-7; perhaps TRBD1 as D (6 bases). In germline, CDR1 is SGHDT, CDR2 YYEEEE. The germline V and J ends were trimmed by 0 bases and 1 base, with 11 bases remaining between them. This CDR3 comprises 15 residues. This CDR3 is CASSLERQESYEQYF. DNA of the CDR3: TGTGCCAGCAGCTTGGAAAGACAGGAATCCTACGAGCAGTACTTC.

This chain links TRBV19 with TRBJ1-2; the D is unclear. The V end was cut by 7 bases, the J end by 4 bases, with 13 bases between. The CDR3 has 13 amino acids. Germline-derived CDR1 and CDR2 are LNHDA and SQIVND (reference sequence). CDR3 sequence (DNA): TGTGCCAGTACCCCCGCGCGGCTCTATGGCTACACCTTC. Translated, it gives CASTPARLYGYTF.

The chain links TRBV18 to TRBJ2-7; tentatively, D is TRBD1 (7 bases). The CDR3 length is 14 residues. The V and J ends lost 6 bases and 2 bases respectively, with 14 bases between them. Germline loops: CDR1 KGHSH, CDR2 LQKENI. CDR3 amino acids: CASSPGGLTYEQYF. CDR3 DNA: TGTGCCAGCTCGCCAGGGGGGCTGACCTACGAGCAGTACTTC.

V and J are TRBV2 and TRBJ2-1, with D perhaps matching TRBD1 or TRBD2 (5 bases each). The CDR3 is 15 residues long. From germline, CDR1 is SNHLY and CDR2 FYNNEI. Trimming cost V 4 bases and J 6 bases, with 16 bases left between them. The CDR3 DNA reads TGTGCCAGCAGTGGTTTTCGGGTTGGGGGCAATGAGCAGTTCTTC. This gives the protein CASSGFRVGGNEQFF.

CDR3 DNA: TGTGCCAGCAGTTCTATTAGCACAGATACGCAGTATTTT. It encodes CASSSISTDTQYF. The chain links TRBV28 to TRBJ2-3, with no clear D. Germline V CDR1 and CDR2: MDHEN, SYDVKM. Trimming cost V 4 bases and J 0 bases, with 5 bases left between them. CDR3 length: 13 amino acids.

CDR3 sequence: CSVARDTQYF. The CDR3 DNA reads as TGCAGCGTTGCCCGGGATACGCAGTATTTT. This rearrangement joins TRBV29-1 to TRBJ2-3; D not resolved. CDR3 length: 10 amino acids. The germline V gene encodes CDR1 SQVTM and CDR2 ANQGSEA. Trimming pared 4 bases from V and 6 bases from J, leaving 5 bases between.

Note on this clone: This specimen includes other DNA sequences encoding the same CDR3. The chain has TRBV30 and TRBJ2-3; D is ambiguous. The CDR3 is made up of 13 amino acids. The V gene lost 0 bases and the J gene lost 0 bases, with 4 bases spanning the gap. Germline assignment: CDR1 GTSNPN and CDR2 SVGIG (reference sequence). CDR3 region: CAWSVGSTDTQYF. The CDR3 region has the DNA TGTGCCTGGAGTGTCGGCAGCACAGATACGCAGTATTTT.

This clone was counted between two and nine times. The chain employs TRBV7-9 and TRBJ2-7; TRBD2 aligns across 7 bases. With V trimmed by 4 bases and J by 2 bases, 8 bases remained unmatched. The CDR3 length is 15 residues. Germline V gene sequence: CDR1 SEHNR, CDR2 FQNEAQ (reference sequence). The CDR3 nucleotides are TGTGCCAGCAGCTCGGGACGGGAGGCTGCCTACGAGCAGTACTTC. Its translation is CASSSGREAAYEQYF.

CDR3 in amino acids: CASSLPVQGHEQYF. CDR3 nucleotide sequence: TGTGCCAGCAGCTTACCGGTACAGGGCCACGAGCAGTACTTC. This chain connects TRBV7-9 to TRBJ2-7; possibly TRBD1 for D (6 bases). The CDR3 has 14 residues. Germline loops: CDR1 SEHNR, CDR2 FQNEAQ (reference sequence). V was pared by 2 bases and J by 5 bases, with 13 bases between. Together with reference TRBV7-9 and TRBJ2-7, the CDR3 gives the full variable domain: DTGVSQNPRHKITKRGQNVTFRCDPISEHNRLYWYRQTLGQGPEFLTYFQNEAQLEKSRLLSDRFSAERPKGSFSTLEIQRTEQGDSAMYLCASSLPVQGHEQYFGPGTRLTVT.

The chain links TRBV6-5 to TRBJ2-7; 7 bases align to TRBD2. The junction had 11 bases not matched to a gene; V was cut back by 5 bases and J by 4 bases. This CDR3 is built from 15 residues. Germline loops: CDR1 MNHEY, CDR2 SVGAGI. The CDR3 DNA follows: TGTGCCAGCAGTCCCCGGTCCGGGAGGTCGTACGAGCAGTACTTC. Protein sequence: CASSPRSGRSYEQYF.

The chain links TRBV28 to TRBJ1-1; no reliable D call. Trimming stripped 3 bases from V and 5 bases from J, with 7 bases between. The CDR3 extends over 12 amino acids. Germline values: CDR1 MDHEN, CDR2 SYDVKM. The CDR3 sequence is CASSLAGTEAFF. CDR3 DNA sequence: TGTGCCAGCAGTTTGGCCGGTACTGAAGCTTTCTTT.

This chain connects TRBV13 to TRBJ1-1, with 8 bases fitting TRBD1. Trimming removed 4 bases from V and 6 bases from J; junction bases left unmatched: 7. This CDR3 is 14 amino acids long. Per germline, CDR1 PRHDT and CDR2 FYEKMQ (reference sequence). The CDR3 DNA reads as TGTGCCAGCAGCTCCCGTACAGGGGGGCCTGAAGCTTTCTTT. Translating it yields CASSSRTGGPEAFF.

The rearrangement uses TRBV19 and TRBJ2-5; D is possibly TRBD1 (6 bases). This CDR3 contains 15 residues. The germline V gene has CDR1 LNHDA and CDR2 SQIVND (reference sequence). The germline V and J ends were trimmed by 1 base and 2 bases, with 11 bases remaining between them. CDR3 bases: TGTGCCAGTAGTATAGTGGGACAATTTCAAGAGACCCAGTACTTC. Protein product: CASSIVGQFQETQYF.

This clone has just a few counts. The chain has TRBV27 and TRBJ1-1; TRBD1 might be the D (5 bases). Germline CDR1 MNHEY, CDR2 SMNVEV (reference sequence). CDR3 length: 14 amino acids. The V gene lost 3 bases and the J gene lost 5 bases, with 13 bases spanning the gap. CDR3 DNA: TGTGCCAGCAGTTTTAGGGGCGGGGGGACTGAAGCTTTCTTT. Amino acids: CASSFRGGGTEAFF.

The genes are TRBV5-6 and TRBJ1-5, with 7 bases identical to TRBD1. The CDR3 runs to 15 residues. CDR1 is SGHDT and CDR2 is YYEEEE in the germline V gene. The trim removed 4 bases at V and 7 bases at J, leaving 11 bases unmatched. The chain's CDR3 is CASSPSGRQGQPQHF. The CDR3 DNA follows: TGTGCCAGCAGCCCCTCTGGGCGACAGGGCCAGCCCCAGCATTTT.

V and J are TRBV29-1 and TRBJ2-1, with unresolved D. The V end lost 0 bases, the J end lost 0 bases, and 12 bases lay between the germline ends. This CDR3 has 16 residues. Germline assignment: CDR1 SQVTM and CDR2 ANQGSEA. The CDR3 coding sequence is TGCAGCGTTGAAGACCGGAGAGGCCGCTCCTACAATGAGCAGTTCTTC. Its translation: CSVEDRRGRSYNEQFF.

V and J are TRBV28 and TRBJ2-7, with 11 nucleotides matching TRBD2. Trimming removed 7 bases from V and 3 bases from J; junction bases left unmatched: 5. The CDR3 runs to 14 residues. CDR1 and CDR2 from the germline V gene are MDHEN and SYDVKM. The CDR3 nucleotides read TGTGCCAGCACCCGGACTAGCGGGCACTACGAGCAGTACTTC. It is translated as CASTRTSGHYEQYF.